The T cell receptor beta chain described here comes from a study of control samples from healthy donors and cancer patients (dated by TCRdb to 2020 to 2022). Libraries were constructed by the immunoSEQ multiplex PCR assay. TCRdb took over this immuneACCESS table, retaining in-frame rearrangements with V and J assigned. Such tables are incomplete; in checked studies, under half of the missing clones stem from an unresolved V gene, and the remainder is unexplained. This sample holds some 79,000 clones; over 75% were observed only once. More than 3% of the sample is in the top ten clones. To note about this clone: It has no known antigen specificity. Base qualities are not at hand, and no much larger clone is one base apart.

Taken from cysteine to phenylalanine, the CDR3 has 12 residues. The DNA shown is the 36-base CDR3, in frame from base 1. V gives up 8 bases and J gives up 4 bases, and the segment between their germline ends measures 8 bases. Per the germline V gene, SNHLY is the CDR1 and FYNNEI is the CDR2. Sequenced material: blood. This sequence uses TRBV2 and TRBJ1-4, with no confident D gene call. This clonotype was sampled from a woman between 50 and 59 years old in good health. In nucleotide form, the sequence is TGTGCCAGCGCTATATTTAATGAAAAACTGTTTTTT. The encoded protein is CASAIFNEKLFF.